The 18 T cell receptor beta chains given below trace back to one sample, sequenced in a study of cytomegalovirus exposure and HLA in healthy donors. With 60 Vbeta and 13 Jbeta primers, the PCR was carried out. The protocol was immunoSEQ multiplex PCR, while the TCRdb copy is restricted to in-frame clones and leaves out a portion. In the table there are around 140,000 clones, approximately 84% of which are singletons. The sample consisted of PBMCs. All receptors come from an older woman in good health and CMV-seropositive.

The chain couples TRBV5-6 to TRBJ1-1; the match to TRBD1 covers 10 bases. In germline, CDR1 is SGHDT, CDR2 YYEEEE. J gave up 3 bases and V 6 bases, and 8 bases lay outside the gene matches. The CDR3 runs to 15 residues. The CDR3 bases are TGTGCCAGCACCACCTTAGGGACAGGGGACACTGAAGCTTTCTTT. Translation gives CASTTLGTGDTEAFF. Looking up the rest from reference TRBV5-6 and TRBJ1-1 gives the full variable domain: DAGVTQSPTHLIKTRGQQVTLRCSPKSGHDTVSWYQQALGQGPQFIFQYYEEEERQRGNFPDRFSGHQFPNYSSELNVNALLLGDSALYLCASTTLGTGDTEAFFGQGTRLTVV.

The chain carries TRBV27 and TRBJ2-4, with 7 positions matching TRBD1. The CDR3 runs 13 residues. Looked up from germline, CDR1 is MNHEY and CDR2 is SMNVEV (reference sequence). With 6 bases clipped from V and 6 bases from J, the junction kept 5 bases outside the gene matches. CDR3 residues: CASRDRAGNIQYF. In DNA form, the CDR3 reads TGTGCCAGCAGAGACAGGGCGGGAAACATTCAGTACTTC.

V gene TRBV7-8 combines with J gene TRBJ2-7; 7 nucleotides line up with TRBD2. With V trimmed by 5 bases and J by 4 bases, 8 bases remained unmatched. Germline CDR1 is SGHVS and CDR2 is FQNEAQ. This CDR3 is built from 14 residues. Here the CDR3 DNA reads TGTGCCAGCAGCCTCCTGGCGGGAGAGTACGAGCAGTACTTC. Protein: CASSLLAGEYEQYF.

The genes are TRBV28 and TRBJ2-1; 10 positions match TRBD1. Germline-derived CDR1 and CDR2 are MDHEN and SYDVKM. This CDR3 spans 17 amino acids. V dropped 5 bases and J dropped 4; count of bases not matched to a gene: 11. CDR3 sequence (DNA): TGTGCCAGCAGTCCCCCTTTCGGGACAGGGGAATACAATGAGCAGTTCTTC. As protein: CASSPPFGTGEYNEQFF.

This clone occurred a few times. The rearrangement links TRBV11-2 to TRBJ2-1; 7 positions match TRBD2. V was pared by 5 bases and J by 5 bases, with 12 bases of the junction left unmatched. CDR1 is SGHAT and CDR2 is FQNNGV in the germline V gene. This CDR3 has 16 amino acids. The CDR3 DNA reads as TGTGCCAGCAGCCCCCGGCCCCAGGGAGGGCACAATGAGCAGTTCTTC. It specifies CASSPRPQGGHNEQFF. The full variable domain, rest sourced from reference TRBV11-2 and TRBJ2-1, is EAGVAQSPRYKIIEKRQSVAFWCNPISGHATLYWYQQILGQGPKLLIQFQNNGVVDDSQLPKDRFSAERLKGVDSTLKIQPAKLEDSAVYLCASSPRPQGGHNEQFFGPGTRLTVL.

This chain connects TRBV7-8 to TRBJ2-5; perhaps TRBD1 as D (5 bases). V shed 5 bases and J shed 4 bases, with 14 bases lying between them. CDR3 length: 14 residues. The germline gives CDR1 SGHVS, CDR2 FQNEAQ. DNA of the CDR3: TGTGCCAGCAGCGCGTCAGGGCTGGGAGAGACCCAGTACTTC. Translated: CASSASGLGETQYF.

The CDR3 sequence: CASSAPGGRETQYF. As DNA, the CDR3 is TGTGCCAGCAGTGCGCCAGGGGGCAGGGAGACCCAGTACTTC. This rearrangement joins TRBV28 to TRBJ2-5; 8 nucleotides match TRBD1. The CDR3 runs 14 residues. Looked up from germline, CDR1 is MDHEN and CDR2 is SYDVKM. V gave up 5 bases and J gave up 5 bases; unmatched junction bases: 7. The full variable domain, in which reference TRBV28 and TRBJ2-5 provide the parts outside the CDR3, is DVKVTQSSRYLVKRTGEKVFLECVQDMDHENMFWYRQDPGLGLRLIYFSYDVKMKEKGDIPEGYSVSREKKERFSLILESASTNQTSMYLCASSAPGGRETQYFGPGTRLLVL.

This clone came up a few times. This chain connects TRBV5-4 to TRBJ2-7; maybe TRBD2 (6 bases). Germline CDR1 reads SGHNT; CDR2 reads YYREEE (reference sequence). This CDR3 is 15 amino acids long. Deletions cut 2 bases from V and 2 bases from J, with 14 bases between. This CDR3 is CASSFAGRKPYEQYF. CDR3 nucleotide sequence: TGTGCCAGCAGCTTCGCGGGACGCAAGCCCTACGAGCAGTACTTC.

The genes are TRBV4-2 and TRBJ2-4; the D gene is possibly TRBD1 (6 bases). V shed 0 bases and J shed 0 bases, with 12 bases lying between them. The CDR3 covers 17 residues. The germline V gene encodes CDR1 LGHNA and CDR2 YNFKEQ. The CDR3 protein is CASSQESRGLAKNIQYF. In DNA form, the CDR3 reads TGTGCCAGCAGCCAAGAAAGTAGGGGGTTAGCCAAAAACATTCAGTACTTC.

The CDR3 DNA follows: TGTGCCAGCAGCTTGGCGGGTCAACAAGAGACCCAGTACTTC. As protein: CASSLAGQQETQYF. The V gene is TRBV5-4, the J gene TRBJ2-5; D call uncertain. CDR3 length: 14 amino acids. V was pared by 0 bases and J by 2 bases, with 8 bases between. Germline V CDR1 and CDR2: SGHNT, YYREEE (reference sequence).

V and J are TRBV9 and TRBJ2-1, with D maybe TRBD1 (5 bases). Germline V gives CDR1 SGDLS, CDR2 YYNGEE. Trimming took off 3 bases at V and 0 bases at J, with 10 bases between the two ends. The CDR3 totals 15 residues. The CDR3 region is CASSGWGYSYNEQFF. The DNA of the CDR3 is TGTGCCAGCAGCGGATGGGGCTACTCCTACAATGAGCAGTTCTTC. Combining the CDR3 with reference TRBV9 and TRBJ2-1 gives the whole variable domain DSGVTQTPKHLITATGQRVTLRCSPRSGDLSVYWYQQSLDQGLQFLIQYYNGEERAKGNILERFSAQQFPDLHSELNLSSLELGDSALYFCASSGWGYSYNEQFFGPGTRLTVL.

This clone was seen a single time. The chain carries TRBV27 and TRBJ2-1; TRBD2 aligns across 13 bases. Germline V gene data show CDR1 as MNHEY and CDR2 as SMNVEV (reference sequence). J gave up 7 bases and V 5 bases, and 5 bases lay outside the gene matches. The CDR3 sequence is 15 residues long. The chain's CDR3 is CASSPGTSGTNEQFF. In DNA form, the CDR3 reads TGTGCCAGCAGTCCCGGGACTAGCGGGACAAATGAGCAGTTCTTC.

The V call is TRBV5-1, the J call TRBJ2-2, with TRBD2 matching 11 bases. The CDR3 runs 16 residues. The junction had 10 bases not matched to a gene; V was cut back by 8 bases and J by 4 bases. The germline V gene has CDR1 SGHRS and CDR2 YFSETQ. In DNA, the CDR3 is TGCGCCAGTCGGCTACTAGCGGGAGCTGGCACCGGGGAGCTGTTTTTT. Translation gives CASRLLAGAGTGELFF.

CDR3 in amino acids: CASSTLAGVNQPQHF. Here the CDR3 DNA reads TGTGCCAGCAGCACTCTAGCGGGGGTCAATCAGCCCCAGCATTTT. The genes are TRBV28 and TRBJ1-5; tentative D call: TRBD1 (5 bases). The CDR3 is 15 residues long. The V end lost 6 bases, the J end lost 3 bases, and 15 bases lay between the germline ends. The V gene's germline CDR1 is MDHEN and CDR2 SYDVKM.

This chain links TRBV7-6 with TRBJ2-3; 10 bases are a match to TRBD2. The V segment lost 6 bases and the J segment 5 bases; nucleotides outside the gene matches: 2. Germline CDR1 SGHVS, CDR2 FNYEAQ. CDR3 size: 13 residues. This chain's CDR3 is CASSRLAGDTQYF. The CDR3 bases are TGTGCCAGCAGTCGACTAGCGGGAGATACGCAGTATTTT.

The chain combines TRBV2 with TRBJ2-7; 15 bases match TRBD2. The V gene's germline CDR1 is SNHLY and CDR2 FYNNEI. This CDR3 has 14 amino acids. With V trimmed by 8 bases and J by 3 bases, 2 bases remained unmatched. The CDR3 DNA reads as TGTGCCAGCGAGGGACTAGCGGGAGGCTACGAGCAGTACTTC. Translation: CASEGLAGGYEQYF.

This clone was seen a few times. The chain carries TRBV6-5 and TRBJ2-3; D gene unclear. V shed 6 bases and J shed 6 bases, with 13 bases lying between them. The CDR3 is 13 residues long. Germline CDR1 MNHEY, CDR2 SVGAGI. The DNA of the CDR3 is TGTGCCAGCAGCCTAAGACGGGTTGATACGCAGTATTTT. This encodes CASSLRRVDTQYF.

The J gene is TRBJ2-7, the V gene TRBV7-2; TRBD1 matches at 8 bases. V shed 4 bases and J 6 bases; nucleotides not matched to a gene: 5. The CDR3 is made up of 13 amino acids. Looked up from germline, CDR1 is SGHTA and CDR2 is FQGNSA. The CDR3 sequence is CASSSQQGGEQYF. The CDR3 nucleotides read TGTGCCAGCAGCTCCCAACAGGGGGGCGAGCAGTACTTC.